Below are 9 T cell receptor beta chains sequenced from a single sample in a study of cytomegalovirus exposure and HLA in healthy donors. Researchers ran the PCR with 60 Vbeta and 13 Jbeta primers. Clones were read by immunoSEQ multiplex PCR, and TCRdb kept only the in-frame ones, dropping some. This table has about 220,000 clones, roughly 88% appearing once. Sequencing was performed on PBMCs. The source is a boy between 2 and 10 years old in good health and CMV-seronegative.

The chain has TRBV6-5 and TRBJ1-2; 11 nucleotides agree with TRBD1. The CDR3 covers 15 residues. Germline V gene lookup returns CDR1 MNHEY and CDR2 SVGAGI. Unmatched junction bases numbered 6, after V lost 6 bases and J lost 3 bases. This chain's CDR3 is CASSRGQGAHYGYTF. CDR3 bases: TGTGCCAGCAGCCGTGGACAGGGGGCCCACTATGGCTACACCTTC.

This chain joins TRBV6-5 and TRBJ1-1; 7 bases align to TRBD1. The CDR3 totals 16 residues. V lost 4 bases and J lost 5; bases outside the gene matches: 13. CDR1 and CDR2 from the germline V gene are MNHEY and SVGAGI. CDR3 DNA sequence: TGTGCCAGCAGTTCCTATATCGAAAAGGGGGCAACTGAAGCTTTCTTT. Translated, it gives CASSSYIEKGATEAFF.

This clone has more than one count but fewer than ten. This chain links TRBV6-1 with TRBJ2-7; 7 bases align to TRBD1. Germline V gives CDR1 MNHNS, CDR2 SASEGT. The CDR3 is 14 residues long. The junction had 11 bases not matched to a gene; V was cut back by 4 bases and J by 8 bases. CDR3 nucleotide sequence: TGTGCCAGCAGTGTGGGGGACAGACAGGATCAGCAGTACTTC. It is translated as CASSVGDRQDQQYF.

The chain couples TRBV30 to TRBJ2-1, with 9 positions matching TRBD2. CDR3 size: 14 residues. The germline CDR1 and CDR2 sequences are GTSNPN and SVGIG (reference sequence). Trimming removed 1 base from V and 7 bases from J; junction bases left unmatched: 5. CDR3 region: CAWSGLAGRNEQFF. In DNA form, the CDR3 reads TGTGCCTGGAGTGGGCTAGCGGGGAGAAATGAGCAGTTCTTC.

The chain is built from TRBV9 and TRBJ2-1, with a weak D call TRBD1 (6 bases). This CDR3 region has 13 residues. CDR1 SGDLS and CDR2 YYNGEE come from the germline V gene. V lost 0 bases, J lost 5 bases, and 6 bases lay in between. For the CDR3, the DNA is TGTGCCAGCAGCGTAGCAGGGGACAATGAGCAGTTCTTC. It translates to CASSVAGDNEQFF.

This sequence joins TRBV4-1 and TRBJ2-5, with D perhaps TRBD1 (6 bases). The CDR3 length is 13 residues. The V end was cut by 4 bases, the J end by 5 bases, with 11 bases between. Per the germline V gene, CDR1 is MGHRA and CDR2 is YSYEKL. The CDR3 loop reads CASSLEQGETQYF. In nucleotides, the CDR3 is TGCGCCAGCAGCCTTGAGCAGGGGGAGACCCAGTACTTC.

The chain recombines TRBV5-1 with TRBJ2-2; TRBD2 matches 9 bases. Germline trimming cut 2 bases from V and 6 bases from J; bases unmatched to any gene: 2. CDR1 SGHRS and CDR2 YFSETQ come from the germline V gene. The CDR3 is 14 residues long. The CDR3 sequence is CASSFGGGAGELFF. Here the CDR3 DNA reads TGCGCCAGCAGCTTCGGCGGGGGGGCCGGGGAGCTGTTTTTT. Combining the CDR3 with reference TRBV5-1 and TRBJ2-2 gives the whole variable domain KAGVTQTPRYLIKTRGQQVTLSCSPISGHRSVSWYQQTPGQGLQFLFEYFSETQRNKGNFPGRFSGRQFSNSRSEMNVSTLELGDSALYLCASSFGGGAGELFFGEGSRLTVL.

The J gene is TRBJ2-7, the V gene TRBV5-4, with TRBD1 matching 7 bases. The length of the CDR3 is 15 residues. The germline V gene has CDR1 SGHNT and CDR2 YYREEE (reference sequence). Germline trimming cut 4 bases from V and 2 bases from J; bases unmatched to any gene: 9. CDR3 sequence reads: CASSHRTGLTYEQYF. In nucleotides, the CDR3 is TGTGCCAGCAGCCACAGGACAGGTTTAACCTACGAGCAGTACTTC. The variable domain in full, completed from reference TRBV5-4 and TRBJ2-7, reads ETGVTQSPTHLIKTRGQQVTLRCSSQSGHNTVSWYQQALGQGPQFIFQYYREEENGRGNFPPRFSGLQFPNYSSELNVNALELDDSALYLCASSHRTGLTYEQYFGPGTRLTVT.

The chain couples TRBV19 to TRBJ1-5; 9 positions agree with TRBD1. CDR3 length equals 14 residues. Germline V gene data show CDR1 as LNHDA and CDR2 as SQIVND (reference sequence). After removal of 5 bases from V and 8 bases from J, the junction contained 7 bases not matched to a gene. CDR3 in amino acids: CASSADRGWEPQHF. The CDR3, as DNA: TGTGCCAGTAGTGCCGACAGGGGGTGGGAGCCCCAGCATTTT. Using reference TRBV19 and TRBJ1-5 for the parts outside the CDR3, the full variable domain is DGGITQSPKYLFRKEGQNVTLSCEQNLNHDAMYWYRQDPGQGLRLIYYSQIVNDFQKGDIAEGYSVSREKKESFPLTVTSAQKNPTAFYLCASSADRGWEPQHFGDGTRLSIL.